Listed below are T cell receptor beta chains from one sample, sequenced in a study of OX40 agonist ivuxolimab in advanced cancers. Produced via immunoSEQ multiplex PCR; TCRdb's table is partial and in-frame only. The repertoire holds 70,000 or so clones, 85% to 90% seen once, with approximately 10% in the top ten. The sequencing used CD4+ or CD8+ T cells sorted from blood, collected in a trial of the OX40 agonist ivuxolimab. The receptors derive from an adult with an advanced solid tumor such as melanoma, head and neck, liver or kidney cancer. CDR3s include the opening cysteine and the closing phenylalanine or tryptophan. The D gene is left open where the match is weak.

TRBD2 TRBJ2-4 TRBV18 TGTGCCAGCTCCTTGACTAGCGGAAACATTCAGTACTTC CASSLTSGNIQYF
TRBD1 TRBJ1-2 TRBV11-2 TGTGCCAGCAGCCGGGGACAGGTGACTGATGGCTACACCTTC CASSRGQVTDGYTF
NA TRBJ2-7 TRBV30 TGTGCCTGGGGCAGGGAGCCCTACGAGCAGTACTTC CAWGREPYEQYF
NA TRBJ1-5 TRBV7-2 TGTGCCAGCAGCGCACGGACTAGCAATCAGCCCCAGCATTTT CASSARTSNQPQHF
TRBD1 TRBJ2-5 TRBV28 TGTGCCAGCAGTTTAGCAGGGGGCCGCGAGACCCAGTACTTC CASSLAGGRETQYF
NA TRBJ1-4 TRBV27 TGTGCCAGCGGTAGGACCCCTGGTGAAAAACTGTTTTTT CASGRTPGEKLFF
NA TRBJ1-4 TRBV6-5 TGTGCCAGCAGTTACGGAGGTAGAACTAATGAAAAACTGTTTTTT CASSYGGRTNEKLFF
NA TRBJ1-5 TRBV7-2 TGTGCCAGCAGCCAGACCCTATTATACAATCAGCCCCAGCATTTT CASSQTLLYNQPQHF
TRBD2 TRBJ2-1 TRBV18 TGTGCCAGCTCACCAAATCGACTAGCGGGAGGCGCTGAGCAGTTCTTC CASSPNRLAGGAEQFF
NA TRBJ2-7 TRBV7-2 TGTGCCAGCAGCTCCTCCCCGGAAAGGTTAGGCTACGAGCAGTACTTC CASSSSPERLGYEQYF
TRBD2 TRBJ2-1 TRBV28 TGTGCCAGCAGTTTAATTCCTAGCGGAAACTACAATGAGCAGTTCTTC CASSLIPSGNYNEQFF